This entry is about one TCR beta chain. The length of the CDR3 is 15 residues. The germline gives CDR1 SGHDT, CDR2 YYEEEE. V lost 0 bases and J lost 0, with 6 bases in between. This sample is part of a study of technical replicates of blood from several donors. Sequencing used immunoSEQ multiplex PCR; TCRdb keeps in-frame clones, though not all of them. The sample carries about 75,000 clones, about 97% recorded once. The specimen was T cells isolated from PBMCs. This clonotype originated in a human donor in good health. This sequence joins TRBV5-6 and TRBJ1-4, with D possibly TRBD1 on 5 matching bases. CDR3 amino acids: CASSLVQATNEKLFF. The CDR3 DNA is TGTGCCAGCAGCTTGGTACAGGCAACTAATGAAAAACTGTTTTTT.